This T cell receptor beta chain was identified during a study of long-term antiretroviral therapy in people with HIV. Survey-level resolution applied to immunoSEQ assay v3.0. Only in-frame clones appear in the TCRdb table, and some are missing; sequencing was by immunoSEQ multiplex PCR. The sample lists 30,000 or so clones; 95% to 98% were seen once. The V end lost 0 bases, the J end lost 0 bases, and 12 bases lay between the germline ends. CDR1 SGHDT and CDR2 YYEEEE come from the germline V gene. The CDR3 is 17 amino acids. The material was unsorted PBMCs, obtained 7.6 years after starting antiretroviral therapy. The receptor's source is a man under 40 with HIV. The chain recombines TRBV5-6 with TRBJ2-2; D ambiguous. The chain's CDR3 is CASSLVGTRPNTGELFF. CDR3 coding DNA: TGTGCCAGCAGCTTGGTCGGCACCCGCCCGAACACCGGGGAGCTGTTTTTT.